A single T cell receptor beta chain is shown here with its context. The data derive from a study of blood T cell repertoires in COVID-19. For the study at large: Sites across the United States, Italy and Spain contributed samples from acute and convalescent COVID-19. T cells, B-cell-depleted T cells, or PBMCs provided the cDNA or gDNA that served as material.

Enrolled during active infection, Seattle patients were then followed longitudinally. Authors' data handling: Nucleated cell counts were estimated from reference gene primer amplification. The data were produced by immunoSEQ multiplex PCR, yet TCRdb's version contains in-frame clones alone and is incomplete. V and J calls and clone size are those listed in that table; D and trimming were worked out from the DNA. The sample records 330,000 or so clones, approximately 90% being singletons. This receptor was obtained from a man younger than 40 with COVID-19, enrolled during active disease. The sequenced sample was peripheral blood.

The CDR3 DNA is TGTGCCAGCAGCCAAGTAAGGACTAGTCGGAATGAGCAGTTCTTC. Amino acids: CASSQVRTSRNEQFF. The V call is TRBV14, the J call TRBJ2-1; TRBD2 matches at 7 bases. The V segment lost 1 base and the J segment 7 bases; nucleotides outside the gene matches: 7. The CDR3 loop spans 15 amino acids. CDR1 is SGHDN and CDR2 is FVKESK in the germline V gene. The variable domain in full, completed from reference TRBV14 and TRBJ2-1, reads EAGVTQFPSHSVIEKGQTVTLRCDPISGHDNLYWYRRVMGKEIKFLLHFVKESKQDESGMPNNRFLAERTGGTYSTLKVQPAELEDSGVYFCASSQVRTSRNEQFFGPGTRLTVL.